The 6 T cell receptor delta chains given below trace back to one sample, sequenced in a study of gamma-delta T cells after stem cell transplantation. TCRdb repeated clone calling on the RT-PCR reads with CATT. Seen here are roughly 2,000 delta-chain clones, approximately 15% observed once, and the top ten hold 13%. What was sequenced was gamma-delta T cells. These receptor sequences come from a human donor. It is not recorded whose cells these are; they may come from a transplant donor. This table probably holds off-target reads from a library built for another chain.

This clone appeared a single time. An end of the junction differs from the germline gene, which may be a read error. The rearrangement links TRDV2 to TRDJ1; TRDD3 agrees at 9 bases. Germline V gene data show CDR1 as GEAIGNYY and CDR2 as EKD. The length of the CDR3 is 25 residues. In nucleotides, the CDR3 is TGTGCCTTTGACACCGTAACTGGGGGAAGGGAGCCAACTACGGAAGTTTCTCTGTACACCGATAAACTCATCTTT. This gives the protein CAFDTVTGGREPTTEVSLYTDKLIF.

On this clone itself: It may be a read error: a sequence one base away is much more abundant. V usage is TRDV2 and J usage is TRDJ1, with 10 nucleotides matching TRDD3. Germline lookup yields CDR1 GEAIGNYY and CDR2 EKD. V lost 3 bases and J lost 1; bases outside the gene matches: 13. The CDR3 length is 18 residues. The CDR3 loop is CACDSMVLGDALTDKLIF. CDR3 nucleotides: TGTGCCTGTGACTCTATGGTACTGGGGGATGCGCTCACCGATAAACTCATCTTT.

CDR3 in DNA: TGTGCCTGTGACACCGTGGGGGGGACCGAGTACACCGATAAACTCATCTTT. Its translation is CACDTVGGTEYTDKLIF. The rearrangement joins TRDV2 to TRDJ1, with D possibly TRDD3 on 6 matching bases. CDR3 size: 17 residues. Trimming took off 0 bases at V and 0 bases at J, with 16 bases between the two ends. Per the germline V gene, CDR1 is GEAIGNYY and CDR2 is EKD.

The V gene is TRDV2, the J gene TRDJ3; D is unresolved. The germline V and J ends were trimmed by 0 bases and 0 bases, with 17 bases remaining between them. The CDR3 contains 20 residues. Looked up from germline, CDR1 is GEAIGNYY and CDR2 is EKD. In DNA form, the CDR3 reads TGTGCCTGTGACACCGCGGGACCCACAGGAAGCTCCTGGGACACCCGACAGATGTTTTTC. Translation: CACDTAGPTGSSWDTRQMFF.

This clone turned up a few times. The J gene is TRDJ1, the V gene TRDV2, with 9 bases lining up with TRDD3. The CDR3 has 21 amino acids. Trimming at V came to 0 bases and at J to 0 bases, leaving 19 bases not matched to a gene. The germline gives CDR1 GEAIGNYY, CDR2 EKD. The CDR3 sequence is CACDTVSSGGSFSSYTDKLIF. The CDR3 DNA reads as TGTGCCTGTGACACCGTTTCGTCTGGGGGATCTTTCTCGTCGTACACCGATAAACTCATCTTT.

The gene calls are TRDV2 and TRDJ1; no firm D call. CDR1 GEAIGNYY and CDR2 EKD come from the germline V gene. V was trimmed by 3 bases and J by 0 bases, leaving 16 bases between them. CDR3 length: 16 residues. In DNA form, the CDR3 reads TGTGCCTGTGACTCCGTAGGGGCACAACACACCGATAAACTCATCTTT. Protein: CACDSVGAQHTDKLIF.